The clone carrying this T cell receptor beta chain was seen many times. From RNA transcripts, TCR beta CDR3 regions were amplified. Carried out on the TCR CDR3, a first-round RT-PCR used the HTBI primer set. TCRdb called the multiplex PCR reads again in MiXCR, with one record for every CDR3 protein. The data contain 500,000 to 650,000 distinct CDR3 sequences, less than 20% of them singletons. This record comes from a study of T cells in Graves' hyperthyroidism and ophthalmopathy. Duration under 3 months, a NOSPECS grade of at least 4, and a Clinical Activity Score of at least 3 characterized the ophthalmopathy patients. Germline V lookup: CDR1 SNHLY, CDR2 FYNNEI. V shed 6 bases and J shed 3 bases, with 16 bases lying between them. The CDR3 totals 15 residues.

The chain is built from TRBV2 and TRBJ2-3; D might be TRBD2 (5 bases). This sequence was found in a man aged 40-49 years with Graves' ophthalmopathy. Sequencing was done on a sample of blood. The CDR3 loop is CASSERASRTDTQYF. CDR3 coding DNA: TGTGCCAGCAGCGAGAGGGCCAGTAGGACAGATACGCAGTATTTT.